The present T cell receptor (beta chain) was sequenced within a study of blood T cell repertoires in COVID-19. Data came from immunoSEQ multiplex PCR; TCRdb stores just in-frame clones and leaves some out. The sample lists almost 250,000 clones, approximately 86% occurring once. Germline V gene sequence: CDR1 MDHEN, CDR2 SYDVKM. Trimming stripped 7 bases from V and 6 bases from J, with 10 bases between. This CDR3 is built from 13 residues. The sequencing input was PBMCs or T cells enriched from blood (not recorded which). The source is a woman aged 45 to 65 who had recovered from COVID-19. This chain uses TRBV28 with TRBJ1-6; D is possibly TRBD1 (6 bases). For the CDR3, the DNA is TGTGCCAGCAAAGACAGGATTAATTCACCCCTCCACTTT. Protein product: CASKDRINSPLHF.